The 10 T cell receptor beta chains below all came from one sample that was sequenced in a study of cytomegalovirus exposure and HLA in healthy donors. TCRdb's copy holds only in-frame clones and misses some; the assay was immunoSEQ multiplex PCR. The sample carries around 56,000 clones, 93% recorded once. The material sequenced was PBMCs. The origin of the receptors is a woman aged 18-35 years in good health and CMV-seropositive.

The rearrangement joins TRBV6-6 to TRBJ1-3, with unresolved D. Trimming pared 10 bases from V and 0 bases from J, leaving 16 bases between. The germline gives CDR1 MNHNY, CDR2 SVGAGI (reference sequence). This CDR3 has 15 residues. Here the CDR3 reads CATNSAGSSGNTIYF. CDR3 coding DNA: TGTGCCACCAATTCCGCGGGATCCTCTGGAAACACCATATATTTT.

This clone occurred once. The chain combines TRBV19 with TRBJ1-1; a possible D gene is TRBD1 (5 bases). This CDR3 region has 14 residues. Trimming stripped 3 bases from V and 1 base from J, with 9 bases between. Germline-derived CDR1 and CDR2 are LNHDA and SQIVND (reference sequence). The CDR3 DNA reads as TGTGCCAGTAGTATCGTGGGGGGGAACACTGAAGCTTTCTTT. Protein sequence: CASSIVGGNTEAFF.

The chain is built from TRBV7-9 and TRBJ1-2; 7 bases agree with TRBD1. V was pared by 5 bases and J by 4 bases, with 7 bases of the junction left unmatched. The CDR3 length is 14 residues. Germline V gene lookup returns CDR1 SEHNR and CDR2 FQNEAQ (reference sequence). The CDR3 here is CASSTTGVTYGYTF. The CDR3 DNA reads TGTGCCAGCAGCACTACAGGGGTAACCTATGGCTACACCTTC.

The chain recombines TRBV28 with TRBJ1-4, with D unresolved. Germline-derived CDR1 and CDR2 are MDHEN and SYDVKM. The CDR3 loop spans 16 amino acids. V gave up 5 bases and J gave up 8 bases, with 21 bases separating them. CDR3 DNA: TGTGCCAGCAGTGAACCTTCCGGAGGGATATTAGAAAAACTGTTTTTT. It is translated as CASSEPSGGILEKLFF.

V is TRBV4-1 and J is TRBJ1-2, with D uncertain. CDR3 length equals 13 residues. Germline loops: CDR1 MGHRA, CDR2 YSYEKL. V lost 1 base, J lost 7 bases, and 10 bases lay in between. The CDR3 DNA reads as TGCGCCAGCAGCCAAGTAGGTCAGCGTGGCTACACCTTC. Its translation: CASSQVGQRGYTF.

This clone was observed a handful of times. The chain uses TRBV2 and TRBJ2-7, with TRBD1 matching 10 bases. J was trimmed by 6 bases and V by 6 bases; bases with no gene match: 5. The CDR3 runs to 13 residues. Germline-derived CDR1 and CDR2 are SNHLY and FYNNEI. The CDR3 loop reads CASRGQGYGEQYF. The CDR3 region has the DNA TGTGCCAGCAGGGGACAGGGGTATGGCGAGCAGTACTTC. Using reference TRBV2 and TRBJ2-7 for the parts outside the CDR3, the full variable domain is EPEVTQTPSHQVTQMGQEVILRCVPISNHLYFYWYRQILGQKVEFLVSFYNNEISEKSEIFDDQFSVERPDGSNFTLKIRSTKLEDSAMYFCASRGQGYGEQYFGPGTRLTVT.

In this sample, this clone is medium-sized. The chain has TRBV25-1 and TRBJ2-7; 12 bases fit TRBD1. The germline gives CDR1 MGHDK, CDR2 SYGVNS. This CDR3 is built from 12 residues. The DNA for the CDR3 is TGTGCGACGGGACAGGGGGCTTACGAGCAGTACTTC. Translating it yields CATGQGAYEQYF.

The chain joins TRBV9 to TRBJ2-1; 11 bases are a match to TRBD2. The V segment lost 4 bases and the J segment 4 bases; nucleotides outside the gene matches: 4. The CDR3 has 15 residues. Germline assignment: CDR1 SGDLS and CDR2 YYNGEE. The CDR3 reads CASSSGTSGYNEQFF. Here the CDR3 DNA reads TGTGCCAGCAGCTCAGGGACTAGCGGATACAATGAGCAGTTCTTC.

The V call is TRBV27, the J call TRBJ2-5, with D possibly matching TRBD1 (5 bases). The CDR3 contains 18 residues. Germline assignment: CDR1 MNHEY and CDR2 SMNVEV (reference sequence). V was clipped by 6 bases and J by 5 bases, with 28 bases between them. The CDR3 reads CASSPHPPQPGLGETQYF. DNA of the CDR3: TGTGCCAGCAGCCCCCACCCCCCCCAGCCAGGGCTCGGGGAGACCCAGTACTTC.

The chain combines TRBV14 with TRBJ1-2; unclear D gene. Trimming removed 0 bases from V and 6 bases from J, with 8 bases in between. The germline CDR1 and CDR2 sequences are SGHDN and FVKESK. This CDR3 comprises 13 residues. The CDR3 sequence is CASSQDLIDGYTF. DNA of the CDR3: TGTGCCAGCAGCCAAGATCTGATAGATGGCTACACCTTC.